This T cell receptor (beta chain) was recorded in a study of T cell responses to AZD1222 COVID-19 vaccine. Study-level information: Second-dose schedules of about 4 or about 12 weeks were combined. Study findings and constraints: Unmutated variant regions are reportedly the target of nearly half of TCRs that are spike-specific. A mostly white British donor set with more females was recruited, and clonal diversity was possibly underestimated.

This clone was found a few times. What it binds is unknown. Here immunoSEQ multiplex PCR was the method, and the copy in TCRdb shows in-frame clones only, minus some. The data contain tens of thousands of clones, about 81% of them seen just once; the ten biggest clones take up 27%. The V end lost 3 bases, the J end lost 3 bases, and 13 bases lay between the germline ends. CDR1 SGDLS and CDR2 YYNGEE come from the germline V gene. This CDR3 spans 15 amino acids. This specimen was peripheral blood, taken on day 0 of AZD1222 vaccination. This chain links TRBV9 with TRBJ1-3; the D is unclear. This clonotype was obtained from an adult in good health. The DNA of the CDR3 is TGTGCCAGCAGCGAGACGGGTGGGAATGGAAACACCATATATTTT. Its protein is CASSETGGNGNTIYF.